This T cell receptor (beta chain) was retrieved from a study of cytomegalovirus exposure and HLA in healthy donors. Study-wide results and limits: Researchers counted around 170 TCR beta chains as cytomegalovirus-associated.

CDR1 SGHRS and CDR2 YFSETQ come from the germline V gene. There are 16 residues in the CDR3. TCRdb keeps only in-frame clones here, not all; method: immunoSEQ multiplex PCR. Of about 69,000 clones in the sample, approximately 96% were seen once. In the case of this clone: Its antigen is not known. At one boundary the junction diverges from the germline segment, which might be a read error.

The sequence was obtained from a woman aged 18-29 years in good health and CMV-seropositive. The chain employs TRBV5-1 and TRBJ2-1; weak D call: TRBD2 (6 bases). Sequences were obtained from PBMCs. CDR3 DNA sequence: TGCGCCAGCAGCTTGGAGCCGGGACTCTCCCACAATGAGCAGTTCTTC. Amino acids: CASSLEPGLSHNEQFF. The full variable domain, its missing parts supplied by reference TRBV5-1 and TRBJ2-1, is KAGVTQTPRYLIKTRGQQVTLSCSPISGHRSVSWYQQTPGQGLQFLFEYFSETQRNKGNFPGRFSGRQFSNSRSEMNVSTLELGDSALYLCASSLEPGLSHNEQFFGPGTRLTVL.